Below, 27 T cell receptor beta chains from the same sample are listed, as sequenced in a study of shared T cell receptors in the human thymus. Using immunoSEQ multiplex PCR, the repertoire was profiled, and TCRdb retains in-frame clones only, with some absent. The table lists about 380,000 clones, over 90% of them singletons, with roughly 0.021% in the top ten. Sequencing was carried out using thymocytes. The source of these receptors is a human donor.

The chain carries TRBV5-1 and TRBJ2-2; TRBD2 might be the D (6 bases). This CDR3 comprises 16 residues. Germline V gene data show CDR1 as SGHRS and CDR2 as YFSETQ. The V end lost 8 bases, the J end lost 3 bases, and 20 bases lay between the germline ends. CDR3 DNA: TGCGCCAGTACAATTTCCGGGGGTTACGACACCGGGGAGCTGTTTTTT. Translation gives CASTISGGYDTGELFF.

V usage is TRBV25-1 and J usage is TRBJ2-3; 10 nucleotides line up with TRBD1. Germline loops: CDR1 MGHDK, CDR2 SYGVNS. This CDR3 comprises 17 residues. V was clipped by 1 base and J by 3 bases; unmatched bases: 7. This chain's CDR3 is CASSELQRDRGTDTQYF. CDR3 coding DNA: TGTGCCAGCAGTGAATTGCAACGGGACAGGGGAACAGATACGCAGTATTTT. Together with reference TRBV25-1 and TRBJ2-3, the CDR3 gives the full variable domain: EADIYQTPRYLVIGTGKKITLECSQTMGHDKMYWYQQDPGMELHLIHYSYGVNSTEKGDLSSESTVSRIRTEHFPLTLESARPSHTSQYLCASSELQRDRGTDTQYFGPGTRLTVL.

The V call is TRBV28, the J call TRBJ1-1, with 10 bases identical to TRBD1. The germline CDR1 and CDR2 sequences are MDHEN and SYDVKM. CDR3 length: 17 residues. V gave up 3 bases and J gave up 4 bases; unmatched junction bases: 11. CDR3: CASSFYPGTGVRTEAFF. The DNA of the CDR3 is TGTGCCAGCAGTTTCTATCCCGGGACAGGGGTGCGCACTGAAGCTTTCTTT.

This sequence joins TRBV4-1 and TRBJ2-7; D remains unclear. Per germline, CDR1 MGHRA and CDR2 YSYEKL. The CDR3 consists of 15 residues. Trimming removed 0 bases from V and 3 bases from J, with 12 bases in between. Here the CDR3 DNA reads TGCGCCAGCAGCCAAGAGGAACTAATTAACTACGAGCAGTACTTC. Its protein product is CASSQEELINYEQYF.

This rearrangement joins TRBV29-1 to TRBJ2-3, with 7 positions matching TRBD2. The CDR3 totals 15 residues. After removal of 7 bases from V and 0 bases from J, the junction contained 10 bases not matched to a gene. Germline assignment: CDR1 SQVTM and CDR2 ANQGSEA. The CDR3 here is CSAAFSGGSTDTQYF. Here the CDR3 DNA reads TGCAGCGCTGCCTTCTCCGGGGGGAGCACAGATACGCAGTATTTT.

The sample holds one count of this clone. As DNA, the CDR3 is TGTGCCAGCAGCTTCGCCGGACTCCCCAATTTAGGGGCCCTCGAGCAGTACTTC. It is translated as CASSFAGLPNLGALEQYF. The chain recombines TRBV7-9 with TRBJ2-7, with D perhaps given as TRBD1 or TRBD2 (5 bases each). Trimming took off 3 bases at V and 6 bases at J, with 27 bases between the two ends. This CDR3 is 18 amino acids long. The germline CDR1 and CDR2 sequences are SEHNR and FQNEAQ (reference sequence).

The genes are TRBV25-1 and TRBJ1-2, with 8 nucleotides matching TRBD1. The germline V gene encodes CDR1 MGHDK and CDR2 SYGVNS. The J segment lost 4 bases and the V segment lost 10 bases, leaving 2 bases of the junction unmatched. The CDR3 is 11 amino acids. The CDR3 is CAIDRGYGYTF. The CDR3 coding sequence is TGTGCCATCGACAGGGGCTATGGCTACACCTTC.

The chain couples TRBV7-9 to TRBJ2-4; tentative D call: TRBD1 (5 bases). This CDR3 region has 16 residues. V gave up 3 bases and J gave up 1 base, with 13 bases separating them. Germline V lookup: CDR1 SEHNR, CDR2 FQNEAQ (reference sequence). The CDR3 sequence is CASSFPDNRAKNIQYF. The CDR3 nucleotides are TGTGCCAGCAGCTTTCCGGACAACCGGGCCAAAAACATTCAGTACTTC.

The V gene is TRBV19, the J gene TRBJ2-3; D unresolved. Trimming left V 1 base short and J 1 base short, with 12 bases between. Germline V gene lookup returns CDR1 LNHDA and CDR2 SQIVND (reference sequence). This CDR3 has 16 residues. The CDR3 sequence is CASSIGDGWGTDTQYF. The CDR3 DNA follows: TGTGCCAGTAGTATAGGTGACGGTTGGGGCACAGATACGCAGTATTTT.

The chain is built from TRBV19 and TRBJ1-2, with D unresolved. The CDR3 spans 14 residues. CDR1 is LNHDA, CDR2 SQIVND, per germline (reference sequence). The V gene lost 3 bases and the J gene lost 3 bases, with 11 bases spanning the gap. The CDR3 DNA follows: TGTGCCAGTAGTATCTGGTCGAGGGACTATGGCTACACCTTC. Translated, it gives CASSIWSRDYGYTF.

This sequence joins TRBV5-6 and TRBJ2-1; possible D gene TRBD2, 6 bases. The CDR3 is 17 residues long. Trimming took off 4 bases at V and 0 bases at J, with 17 bases between the two ends. Looked up from germline, CDR1 is SGHDT and CDR2 is YYEEEE. In nucleotides, the CDR3 is TGTGCCAGCAGCCGGGGGAAGGGCGAGAGCTCCTACAATGAGCAGTTCTTC. Translated: CASSRGKGESSYNEQFF.

The rearrangement links TRBV30 to TRBJ1-5; TRBD1 aligns across 11 bases. J was trimmed by 3 bases and V by 3 bases; bases with no gene match: 16. Per germline, CDR1 GTSNPN and CDR2 SVGIG (reference sequence). CDR3 size: 19 residues. The CDR3 DNA sequence: TGTGCCTGGAGAGGGGCGGGGGACAGGGGGTCGGAGTCCAATCAGCCCCAGCATTTT. As protein: CAWRGAGDRGSESNQPQHF.

J is TRBJ2-7 and V is TRBV5-1; D is possibly TRBD1 or TRBD2 (5 bases each). The germline CDR1 and CDR2 sequences are SGHRS and YFSETQ. There are 13 residues in the CDR3. Trimming removed 5 bases at V and 5 bases at J, with 14 bases between. The CDR3 nucleotides are TGCGCCAGCAGTGGACTTCGGGGCGACGAGCAGTACTTC. The encoded protein is CASSGLRGDEQYF.

The CDR3 DNA reads as TGCGCCAGCAGAACAGGGAACACCGGGGAGCTGTTTTTT. It yields the protein CASRTGNTGELFF. The chain carries TRBV10-2 and TRBJ2-2, with D maybe TRBD1 (5 bases). The V gene lost 6 bases and the J gene lost 1 base, with 6 bases spanning the gap. CDR1 is WSHSY and CDR2 is SAAADI in the germline V gene. The CDR3 is 13 residues long.

The chain joins TRBV30 to TRBJ1-6, with D maybe TRBD1 (6 bases). V was clipped by 0 bases and J by 8 bases, with 26 bases between them. Germline CDR1 and CDR2: GTSNPN and SVGIG (reference sequence). This CDR3 has 19 amino acids. The chain's CDR3 is CAWSVWGRRGHRTYSPLHF. The DNA for the CDR3 is TGTGCCTGGAGTGTATGGGGGCGTAGGGGACATCGGACTTATTCACCCCTCCACTTT.

The CDR3 loop reads CASSITGGLGYEQYF. The DNA for the CDR3 is TGTGCCAGCAGTATCACAGGGGGCCTAGGCTACGAGCAGTACTTC. The chain employs TRBV28 and TRBJ2-7; 9 bases are a match to TRBD1. The germline V gene has CDR1 MDHEN and CDR2 SYDVKM. The length of the CDR3 is 15 residues. V lost 5 bases and J lost 3; bases outside the gene matches: 8. Variable domain in full (rest from reference TRBV28 and TRBJ2-7): DVKVTQSSRYLVKRTGEKVFLECVQDMDHENMFWYRQDPGLGLRLIYFSYDVKMKEKGDIPEGYSVSREKKERFSLILESASTNQTSMYLCASSITGGLGYEQYFGPGTRLTVT.

This chain joins TRBV7-2 and TRBJ2-1; D gene ambiguous. The length of the CDR3 is 11 residues. Per germline, CDR1 SGHTA and CDR2 FQGNSA. V lost 1 base to trimming and J lost 6 bases, with 1 base between them. CDR3 DNA sequence: TGTGCCAGCAGCTTAGTCAATGAGCAGTTCTTC. This codes for CASSLVNEQFF.

The chain carries TRBV11-3 and TRBJ2-3, with a weak D call TRBD1 (5 bases). CDR1 is SGHNT and CDR2 is YENEEA in the germline V gene. The CDR3 is 18 residues long. Trimming removed 5 bases from V and 1 base from J, with 22 bases in between. This CDR3 reads CASSPLPPGRPGTDTQYF. In DNA, the CDR3 is TGTGCCAGCAGCCCCCTCCCCCCAGGGCGCCCAGGCACAGATACGCAGTATTTT.

The chain carries TRBV28 and TRBJ2-3, with 7 bases aligning to TRBD1. This CDR3 spans 14 amino acids. Looked up from germline, CDR1 is MDHEN and CDR2 is SYDVKM. The V and J ends lost 5 bases and 2 bases, in that order; junction bases with no gene match: 4. This chain's CDR3 is CASSGQETTDTQYF. CDR3 coding DNA: TGTGCCAGCAGTGGACAGGAGACCACAGATACGCAGTATTTT.

The chain is built from TRBV27 and TRBJ2-7; a weak D match, TRBD1 (6 bases). V shed 5 bases and J shed 2 bases, with 16 bases lying between them. CDR3 size: 15 residues. Germline values: CDR1 MNHEY, CDR2 SMNVEV (reference sequence). The chain's CDR3 is CASSPLTGLPYEQYF. DNA of the CDR3: TGTGCCAGCAGTCCCCTAACAGGGTTACCCTACGAGCAGTACTTC.

This clone was counted a single time. This chain links TRBV15 with TRBJ2-5; D is possibly TRBD1 (5 bases). CDR1 and CDR2 from the germline V gene are LNHNV and YYDKDF (reference sequence). The CDR3 sequence is 15 residues long. V lost 1 base, J lost 1 base, and 10 bases lay in between. This CDR3 is CATSRGRQLQETQYF. In nucleotides, the CDR3 is TGTGCCACCAGCAGAGGCCGACAGCTCCAAGAGACCCAGTACTTC. Full variable domain (rest looked up from reference TRBV15 and TRBJ2-5): DAMVIQNPRYQVTQFGKPVTLSCSQTLNHNVMYWYQQKSSQAPKLLFHYYDKDFNNEADTPDNFQSRRPNTSFCFLDIRSPGLGDTAMYLCATSRGRQLQETQYFGPGTRLLVL.

The chain links TRBV19 to TRBJ1-2; D remains ambiguous. This CDR3 region has 14 residues. The V end was cut by 4 bases, the J end by 8 bases, with 17 bases between. CDR1 is LNHDA, CDR2 SQIVND, per germline (reference sequence). This CDR3 is CASSTTGPTGGYTF. The CDR3 region has the DNA TGTGCCAGTAGTACGACCGGCCCGACTGGGGGCTACACCTTC.

The rearrangement links TRBV28 to TRBJ1-2; 8 nucleotides agree with TRBD1. Looked up from germline, CDR1 is MDHEN and CDR2 is SYDVKM. The CDR3 covers 13 residues. Trimming cost V 7 bases and J 4 bases; bases outside gene matches: 5. The DNA of the CDR3 is TGTGCCAGCAACCTCGACAGGGGCTATGGCTACACCTTC. Its translation: CASNLDRGYGYTF.

The chain links TRBV29-1 to TRBJ2-1, with 10 bases matching TRBD2. Germline CDR1 is SQVTM and CDR2 is ANQGSEA. V gave up 3 bases and J gave up 7 bases; unmatched junction bases: 6. The CDR3 has 14 residues. In DNA, the CDR3 is TGCAGCGTTGATACTAGCGGGATGGAGAATGAGCAGTTCTTC. This gives the protein CSVDTSGMENEQFF.

CDR3 bases: TGTGCCAGCAGCCGACCTCGGACAGGGGAAGATACGCAGTATTTT. Translating it yields CASSRPRTGEDTQYF. The J gene is TRBJ2-3, the V gene TRBV7-2; TRBD1 matches 9 bases. Germline values: CDR1 SGHTA, CDR2 FQGNSA. The CDR3 sequence is 15 residues long. The trim removed 5 bases at V and 5 bases at J, leaving 8 bases unmatched.

The CDR3 nucleotides are TGTGCCAGCAGCCCGTCAGGGGGACTTTCCCCCTACGAGCAGTACTTC. Protein sequence: CASSPSGGLSPYEQYF. V usage is TRBV7-3 and J usage is TRBJ2-7, with TRBD1 as a possible D gene (7 bases). This CDR3 comprises 16 residues. V lost 5 bases to trimming and J lost 2 bases, with 19 bases between them. Germline V lookup: CDR1 SGHTA, CDR2 FQGTGA.

CDR3 sequence reads: CASDLGTRVFDEQFF. DNA of the CDR3: TGTGCCAGCGACCTCGGGACTAGAGTTTTCGATGAGCAGTTCTTC. The V gene is TRBV2, the J gene TRBJ2-1; 8 positions match TRBD2. Trimming at V came to 8 bases and at J to 8 bases, leaving 14 bases not matched to a gene. This CDR3 comprises 15 residues. Germline CDR1 SNHLY, CDR2 FYNNEI.